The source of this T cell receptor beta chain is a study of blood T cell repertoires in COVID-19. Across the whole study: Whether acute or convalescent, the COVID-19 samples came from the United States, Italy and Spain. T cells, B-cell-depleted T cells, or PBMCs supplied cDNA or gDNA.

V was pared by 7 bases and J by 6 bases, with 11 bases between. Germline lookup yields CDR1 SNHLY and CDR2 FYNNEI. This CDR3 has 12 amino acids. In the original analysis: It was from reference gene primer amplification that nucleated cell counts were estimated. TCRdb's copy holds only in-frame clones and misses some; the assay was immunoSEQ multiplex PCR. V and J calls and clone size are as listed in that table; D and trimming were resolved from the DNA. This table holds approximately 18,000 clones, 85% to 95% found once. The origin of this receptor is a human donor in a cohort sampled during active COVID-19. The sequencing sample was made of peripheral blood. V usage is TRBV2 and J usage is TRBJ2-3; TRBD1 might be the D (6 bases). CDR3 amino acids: CASNRVSDTQYF. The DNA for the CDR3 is TGTGCCAGCAACAGGGTATCCGATACGCAGTATTTT.